The following is a T cell receptor (beta chain) sequence with its context. Genomic DNA was employed as the template in profiling TCR beta VDJ and CDR3. TCRdb used MiXCR to reprocess the reads, holding one entry per CDR3 protein. The table includes some 200,000 distinct CDR3 sequences, 40% to 60% detected once. The entry originates in a study of CD8+CD57+ T cells in acquired aplastic anemia. This CDR3 has 13 residues. Unmatched junction bases numbered 5, after V lost 6 bases and J lost 7 bases. Germline loops: CDR1 SNHLY, CDR2 FYNNEI. Sequencing involved patients with CD8+CD57+ cell expansion previously shown by flow cytometry.

The TCR sequence derives from a human donor with aplastic anemia. The genes are TRBV2 and TRBJ1-4; 7 bases align to TRBD1. The sequencing sample was made of sorted CD4+, CD8+, or CD8+CD57+ T cells (not recorded which) from PBMCs. The CDR3 is CASRPGQIEKLFF. The CDR3 DNA is TGTGCCAGCAGGCCGGGACAGATTGAAAAACTGTTTTTT.